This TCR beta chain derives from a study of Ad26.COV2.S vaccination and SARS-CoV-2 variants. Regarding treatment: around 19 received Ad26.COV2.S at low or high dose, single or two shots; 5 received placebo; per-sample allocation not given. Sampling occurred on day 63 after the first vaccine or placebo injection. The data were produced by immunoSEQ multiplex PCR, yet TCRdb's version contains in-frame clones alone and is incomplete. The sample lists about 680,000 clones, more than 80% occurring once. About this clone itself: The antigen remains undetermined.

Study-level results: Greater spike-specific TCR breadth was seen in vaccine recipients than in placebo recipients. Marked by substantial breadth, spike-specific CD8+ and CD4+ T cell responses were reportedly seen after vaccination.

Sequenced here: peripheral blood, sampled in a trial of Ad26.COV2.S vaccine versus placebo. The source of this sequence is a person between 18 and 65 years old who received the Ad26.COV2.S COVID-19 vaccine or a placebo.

The DNA of the CDR3 is TGTGCCAGCAGGGCCGACGGTGCATCCACAGATACGCAGTATTTT. Encoded protein: CASRADGASTDTQYF. The chain employs TRBV6-5 and TRBJ2-3; D gene ambiguous. Germline lookup yields CDR1 MNHEY and CDR2 SVGAGI. Trimming left V 6 bases short and J 2 bases short, with 15 bases between. The CDR3 has 15 amino acids.